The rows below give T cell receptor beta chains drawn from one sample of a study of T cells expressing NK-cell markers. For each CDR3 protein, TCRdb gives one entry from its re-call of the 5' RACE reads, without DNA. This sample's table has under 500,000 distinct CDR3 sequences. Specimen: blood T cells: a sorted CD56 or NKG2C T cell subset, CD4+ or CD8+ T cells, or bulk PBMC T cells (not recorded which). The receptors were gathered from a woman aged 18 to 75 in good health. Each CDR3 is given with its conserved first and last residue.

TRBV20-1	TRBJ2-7	CSASAVSYEQYF
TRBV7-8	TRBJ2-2	CASDYLSGELFF
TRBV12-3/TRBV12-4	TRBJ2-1	CASRPGRVNEQFF
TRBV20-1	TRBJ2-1	CSSSPQSIYNEQFF
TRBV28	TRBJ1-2	CASTPGQQGGYTF
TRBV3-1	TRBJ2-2	CASSDRPSGTGELFF
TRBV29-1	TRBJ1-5	CPFNRDRRKQPQHF
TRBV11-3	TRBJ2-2	CASSPPYSTGELFF
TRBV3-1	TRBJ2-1	CASSQLGQGNEQFF
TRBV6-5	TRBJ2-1	CASSYYGQGNEQFF
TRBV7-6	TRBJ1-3	CASSFRGQVYNSGNTIYF
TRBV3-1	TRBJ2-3	CASSQDGTDTQYF
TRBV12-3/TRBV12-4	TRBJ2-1	CASSPDVGDNEQFF
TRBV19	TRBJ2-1	CASSKVGLAGNEQFF
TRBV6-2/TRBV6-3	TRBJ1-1	CASSYRGRMNTEAFF
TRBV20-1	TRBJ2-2	CSARQTRDVGELFF
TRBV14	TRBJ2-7	CASSQGLASYEQYF
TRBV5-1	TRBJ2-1	CASSFREYSYNEQFF
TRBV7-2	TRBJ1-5	CASSLRSDYNQPQHF
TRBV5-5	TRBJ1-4	CASSSPGHANEKLFF
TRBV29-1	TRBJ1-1	CSVAQGQNTEAFF
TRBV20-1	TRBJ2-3	CSASPRTSGSDTQYF
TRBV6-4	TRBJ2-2	CASSEQGSTGELFF